This T cell receptor beta chain comes out of a study of blood T cell repertoires in COVID-19. Study summary: The samples span acute and convalescent COVID-19 from the United States, Italy and Spain. In each case, the material was cDNA or gDNA derived from T cells, B-cell-depleted T cells, or PBMCs.

The V gene's germline CDR1 is LNHDA and CDR2 SQIVND (reference sequence). The CDR3 totals 15 residues. V shed 6 bases, J shed 3 bases, and the junction held 2 bases outside the gene matches. Original processing notes: By means of reference gene primer amplification, nucleated cell counts were estimated. Clones were read by immunoSEQ multiplex PCR, and TCRdb kept only the in-frame ones, dropping some. V and J calls and clone size are given by that table; D and trimming were obtained from the DNA. This sample has roughly 240,000 clones, with 82% found just once. The sequence derives from a woman aged 70-85 years with acute or convalescent COVID-19. V usage is TRBV19 and J usage is TRBJ2-3, with 14 positions matching TRBD2. Material: peripheral blood. CDR3 sequence (DNA): TGTGCCAGTAGCTGGACTAGCGGGGGGACAGATACGCAGTATTTT. This codes for CASSWTSGGTDTQYF.